Listed below are T cell receptor beta chains from one sample, sequenced in a study of response to subunit inactivated influenza vaccine. TCRdb re-derived calls from the RT-PCR reads in MiXCR, one entry per CDR3 protein. The table shows roughly 500,000 distinct CDR3 sequences, with approximately 16% occurring only once. This material consisted of CD4+ T cells sorted from PBMCs, taken around 25 months after vaccination. All receptors derive from a man between 50 and 75 years old who received an inactivated influenza vaccine. Both conserved end residues are part of each CDR3. A D gene is named only where the DNA matches it firmly. Rows give clone size only sometimes, using once, few, many, or a class for an expanded clone.

J gene: TRBJ1-5; clone size: few; D gene: NA; V gene: TRBV6-1; CDR3 DNA: TGTGCCAGCAGTGGAGGGTACTCATCCAATCAGCCCCAGCATTTT; CDR3 protein: CASSGGYSSNQPQHF
J gene: TRBJ1-4; clone size: few; D gene: TRBD1; V gene: TRBV7-8; CDR3 DNA: TGTGCCAGCAAGGGACAGGGAGACCTGTTTTTT; CDR3 protein: CASKGQGDLFF
J gene: TRBJ1-2; clone size: NA; D gene: TRBD1; V gene: TRBV7-2; CDR3 DNA: TGTGCCAGCAGCTCACCGTCCGGGACAGGGGGCGGTGGCTACACCTTC; CDR3 protein: CASSSPSGTGGGGYTF
J gene: TRBJ1-3; clone size: few; D gene: TRBD1; V gene: TRBV6-2/TRBV6-3; CDR3 DNA: TGTGCCAGCAGTTACGACAGGGTCTCTGGAAACACCATATATTTT; CDR3 protein: CASSYDRVSGNTIYF
J gene: TRBJ2-1; clone size: few; D gene: TRBD2; V gene: TRBV19; CDR3 DNA: TGTGCCAGTAGTTCGCTACTAGCGGGGCTAAGGCATGAGCAGTTCTTC; CDR3 protein: CASSSLLAGLRHEQFF
J gene: TRBJ2-1; clone size: NA; D gene: TRBD2; V gene: TRBV5-1; CDR3 DNA: TGCGCCAGCAGCTCACTAGCGGGGGGGCGGTACAATGAGCAGTTCTTC; CDR3 protein: CASSSLAGGRYNEQFF
J gene: TRBJ2-2; clone size: once; D gene: NA; V gene: TRBV6-5; CDR3 DNA: TGTGCCAGCAGTTACTTCAGGGGAGGCACCGGGGAGCTGTTTTTT; CDR3 protein: CASSYFRGGTGELFF
J gene: TRBJ2-1; clone size: few; D gene: NA; V gene: TRBV11-2; CDR3 DNA: TGTGCCAGCAGCATCGGGAGAGCGGATGAGCAGTTCTTC; CDR3 protein: CASSIGRADEQFF
J gene: TRBJ2-2; clone size: few; D gene: NA; V gene: TRBV6-2/TRBV6-3; CDR3 DNA: TGTGCCAGCAGTTACGGACAGTTTACCGGGGAGCTGTTTTTT; CDR3 protein: CASSYGQFTGELFF
J gene: TRBJ1-4; clone size: many; D gene: NA; V gene: TRBV4-1; CDR3 DNA: TGCGCCAGCAGCCAAGAGCGTAAGGGATTGGGCGAAAAACTGTTTTTT; CDR3 protein: CASSQERKGLGEKLFF
J gene: TRBJ2-4; clone size: NA; D gene: NA; V gene: TRBV21-1; CDR3 DNA: TGTGCCAGCAGAGAGGCGGGTTACAAAAACATTCAGTACTTC; CDR3 protein: CASREAGYKNIQYF
J gene: TRBJ1-5; clone size: few; D gene: TRBD1; V gene: TRBV18; CDR3 DNA: TGTACCAGCTCATCCGGGACAGGGGGAAATCAGCCCCAGCATTTT; CDR3 protein: CTSSSGTGGNQPQHF
J gene: TRBJ2-7; clone size: few; D gene: NA; V gene: TRBV20-1; CDR3 DNA: TGCAGTGCTAGTCCGGGATACGAGCAGTACTTC; CDR3 protein: CSASPGYEQYF
J gene: TRBJ2-5; clone size: NA; D gene: TRBD1; V gene: TRBV4-2; CDR3 DNA: TGTGCCAGCAGCCCGACAGGGGCCCAAGAGACCCAGTACTTC; CDR3 protein: CASSPTGAQETQYF
J gene: TRBJ2-2; clone size: NA; D gene: NA; V gene: TRBV5-1; CDR3 DNA: TGCGCCAGCAGCTTGGTCGTATCGAAGACCGGGGAGCTGTTTTTT; CDR3 protein: CASSLVVSKTGELFF
J gene: TRBJ1-5; clone size: few; D gene: TRBD1; V gene: TRBV6-2/TRBV6-3; CDR3 DNA: TGTGCCAGCAGTACAGGGGGCTCAACGGGTCAGCCCCAGCATTTT; CDR3 protein: CASSTGGSTGQPQHF
J gene: TRBJ2-2; clone size: many; D gene: TRBD1; V gene: TRBV11-2; CDR3 DNA: TGTGCCAGCACCTCGGGACAGAGCACCGGGGAGCTGTTTTTT; CDR3 protein: CASTSGQSTGELFF
J gene: TRBJ2-7; clone size: many; D gene: TRBD1; V gene: TRBV10-3; CDR3 DNA: TGTGCCATCAGTGAATTTACAGGGGGCTACGAGCAGTACTTC; CDR3 protein: CAISEFTGGYEQYF
J gene: TRBJ1-2; clone size: NA; D gene: TRBD1; V gene: TRBV20-1; CDR3 DNA: TGCAGTGCTAGGGGACAGGACAACTATGGCTACACCTTC; CDR3 protein: CSARGQDNYGYTF